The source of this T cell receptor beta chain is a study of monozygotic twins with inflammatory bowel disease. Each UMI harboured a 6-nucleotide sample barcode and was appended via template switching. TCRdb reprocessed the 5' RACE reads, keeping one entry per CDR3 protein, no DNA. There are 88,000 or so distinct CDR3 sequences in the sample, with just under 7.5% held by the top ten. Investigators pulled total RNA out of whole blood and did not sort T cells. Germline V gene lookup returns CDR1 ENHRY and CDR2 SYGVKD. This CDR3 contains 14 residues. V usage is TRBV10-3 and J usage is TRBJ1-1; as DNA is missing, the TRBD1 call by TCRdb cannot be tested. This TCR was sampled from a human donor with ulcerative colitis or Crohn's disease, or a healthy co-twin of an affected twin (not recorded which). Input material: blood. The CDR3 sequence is CAITPDPRPTEAFF.